These 28 T cell receptor beta chains were sequenced from one sample in a study of cytomegalovirus exposure and HLA in healthy donors. Data came from immunoSEQ multiplex PCR; TCRdb stores just in-frame clones and leaves some out. This sample carries approximately 300,000 clones, roughly 85% of them seen once, and the ten largest clones take around 0.8%. The sample was PBMCs. The receptors were gathered from a woman under 30 in good health and CMV-seronegative.

The rearrangement links TRBV30 to TRBJ2-2; possible D gene TRBD1, 5 bases. Germline assignment: CDR1 GTSNPN and CDR2 SVGIG (reference sequence). V lost 8 bases, J lost 5 bases, and 15 bases lay in between. The CDR3 length is 13 residues. In nucleotides, the CDR3 is TGTGCCGGCGGCCAGGGTGTAACCGGGGAGCTGTTTTTT. Protein: CAGGQGVTGELFF.

V usage is TRBV28 and J usage is TRBJ1-4; unclear D gene. The CDR3 extends over 14 amino acids. Germline CDR1 and CDR2: MDHEN and SYDVKM. V lost 2 bases and J 5 bases, leaving 9 bases between the germline ends. The DNA of the CDR3 is TGTGCCAGCAGTTTACTAGGGAGAAATGAAAAACTGTTTTTT. This codes for CASSLLGRNEKLFF.

The chain joins TRBV6-6 to TRBJ1-2; D may be TRBD1 (6 bases). The CDR3 contains 14 residues. V was shortened by 2 bases and J by 2 bases, with 9 bases between the two germline ends. Germline CDR1 and CDR2: MNHNY and SVGAGI (reference sequence). The CDR3 DNA reads as TGTGCCAGCAGTTACGGGCAGGGGAACTATGGCTACACCTTC. This translates into CASSYGQGNYGYTF.

This chain links TRBV28 with TRBJ2-3, with a possible D match to TRBD2 (6 bases). CDR1 is MDHEN, CDR2 SYDVKM, per germline. Between the trimmed V and J ends, which lost 6 bases and 1 base, there was a span of 11 bases. This CDR3 comprises 14 residues. The CDR3 DNA sequence: TGTGCCAGCAGCTGGACTATTGGCACAGATACGCAGTATTTT. Its translation is CASSWTIGTDTQYF.

The genes are TRBV7-3 and TRBJ2-7; 7 bases line up with TRBD2. Looked up from germline, CDR1 is SGHTA and CDR2 is FQGTGA. V was clipped by 5 bases and J by 3 bases; unmatched bases: 10. The CDR3 spans 15 residues. CDR3 sequence reads: CASSPTGEGYYEQYF. CDR3 nucleotide sequence: TGTGCCAGCAGCCCAACTGGGGAGGGGTACTACGAGCAGTACTTC.

The V and J genes are TRBV18 and TRBJ1-3, with a possible D match to TRBD1 (6 bases). The CDR3 extends over 15 amino acids. Germline CDR1 KGHSH, CDR2 LQKENI. Deletions cut 1 base from V and 2 bases from J, with 9 bases between. The CDR3 here is CASSPQGVAGNTIYF. CDR3 sequence (DNA): TGTGCCAGCTCACCACAGGGGGTTGCTGGAAACACCATATATTTT.

This rearrangement joins TRBV11-2 to TRBJ2-5, with D uncertain. Deletions cut 3 bases from V and 4 bases from J, with 3 bases between. The CDR3 is made up of 11 amino acids. Germline CDR1 SGHAT, CDR2 FQNNGV. CDR3 coding DNA: TGTGCCAGCAGCTTCCGAGAGACCCAGTACTTC. Its protein product is CASSFRETQYF.

This chain links TRBV5-4 with TRBJ2-2; the D gene is possibly TRBD2 (6 bases). CDR3 length equals 13 residues. Germline V lookup: CDR1 SGHNT, CDR2 YYREEE (reference sequence). With 4 bases removed from V and 7 bases from J, the gap between germline ends came to 11 bases. This CDR3 is CASSPAGYGELFF. CDR3 nucleotide sequence: TGTGCCAGCAGCCCGGCGGGGTACGGGGAGCTGTTTTTT.

The chain joins TRBV6-5 to TRBJ2-5; D might be TRBD1 (5 bases). Trimming took off 2 bases at V and 5 bases at J, with 9 bases between the two ends. CDR3 size: 13 residues. Germline V gives CDR1 MNHEY, CDR2 SVGAGI. The CDR3 coding sequence is TGTGCCAGCAGTTACCAGGGCGACGAGACCCAGTACTTC. The encoded protein is CASSYQGDETQYF.

This clone was found a few times. The chain has TRBV7-2 and TRBJ1-2; the match to TRBD1 covers 8 bases. The junction had 11 bases not matched to a gene; V was cut back by 5 bases and J by 3 bases. Germline values: CDR1 SGHTA, CDR2 FQGNSA. The CDR3 has 16 residues. The chain's CDR3 is CASSPQGNRGDYGYTF. The CDR3 DNA sequence: TGTGCCAGCAGCCCCCAGGGGAACAGGGGGGACTATGGCTACACCTTC.

The CDR3 here is CASSLREESDTQYF. The CDR3 bases are TGTGCCAGCAGCTTGCGGGAGGAGTCAGATACGCAGTATTTT. The gene calls are TRBV5-4 and TRBJ2-3, with 7 bases fitting TRBD2. The germline gives CDR1 SGHNT, CDR2 YYREEE (reference sequence). Trimming at V came to 1 base and at J to 4 bases, leaving 3 bases not matched to a gene. The CDR3 totals 14 residues.

The chain uses TRBV2 and TRBJ1-5; D remains unclear. Trimming cost V 5 bases and J 9 bases, with 11 bases left between them. CDR3 size: 12 residues. CDR1 is SNHLY and CDR2 is FYNNEI in the germline V gene. The CDR3 loop reads CASSLISGPQHF. CDR3 DNA: TGTGCCAGCAGTTTGATTTCCGGGCCCCAGCATTTT.

This chain joins TRBV11-2 and TRBJ2-2; TRBD2 is a possible D gene (5 bases). Between the trimmed V and J ends, which lost 6 bases and 6 bases, there was a span of 8 bases. The CDR3 contains 12 residues. Germline loops: CDR1 SGHAT, CDR2 FQNNGV. The CDR3 spells CASRGGAGELFF. The CDR3 DNA reads TGTGCCAGCAGAGGAGGTGCCGGGGAGCTGTTTTTT.

This chain connects TRBV5-1 to TRBJ1-2, with TRBD1 matching 7 bases. The germline V gene has CDR1 SGHRS and CDR2 YFSETQ. This CDR3 contains 13 residues. The J segment lost 7 bases and the V segment lost 6 bases, leaving 9 bases of the junction unmatched. The CDR3 DNA reads as TGCGCCAGCACGGTAGGGGGCGTCGGTGGCTACACCTTC. Protein: CASTVGGVGGYTF.

The chain couples TRBV25-1 to TRBJ2-7; 8 bases are a match to TRBD1. Germline assignment: CDR1 MGHDK and CDR2 SYGVNS. J was trimmed by 4 bases and V by 6 bases; bases with no gene match: 14. CDR3 length: 16 residues. CDR3 bases: TGTGCCAGCAGCTTTTCTCTCGGACAGGGATTATACGAGCAGTACTTC. It translates to CASSFSLGQGLYEQYF.

The chain employs TRBV18 and TRBJ2-7; 7 nucleotides agree with TRBD2. Germline trimming cut 4 bases from V and 0 bases from J; bases unmatched to any gene: 12. CDR3 length: 17 residues. Germline lookup yields CDR1 KGHSH and CDR2 LQKENI. DNA for the CDR3: TGTGCCAGCTCACAGCGGGGTGGAGCGGGACCCTCCTACGAGCAGTACTTC. Translated, it gives CASSQRGGAGPSYEQYF.

This clone was seen a single time. The chain recombines TRBV10-1 with TRBJ2-7; a weak D match, TRBD2 (7 bases). The ends were cut back, 6 bases at V and 5 bases at J, with 23 bases in the middle. The CDR3 runs to 16 residues. The V gene's germline CDR1 is WNHNN and CDR2 SYGVQD (reference sequence). The CDR3 DNA follows: TGCGCCAGCAGCATCACTGAGGGGGGGCTTGGGGACGAGCAGTACTTC. It codes for CASSITEGGLGDEQYF.

This chain joins TRBV7-2 and TRBJ2-7; D is unclear. Germline CDR1 SGHTA, CDR2 FQGNSA. The CDR3 extends over 14 amino acids. Deletions cut 4 bases from V and 3 bases from J, with 13 bases between. The CDR3 loop reads CASSSFPAVYEQYF. The CDR3, as DNA: TGTGCCAGCAGCTCCTTCCCCGCGGTCTACGAGCAGTACTTC.

This chain links TRBV5-4 with TRBJ2-5; 7 bases are a match to TRBD1. The CDR3 spans 15 residues. The ends lost 0 bases at V and 2 bases at J; junction bases unmatched: 4. Germline lookup yields CDR1 SGHNT and CDR2 YYREEE (reference sequence). CDR3 amino acids: CASSLGVRGQETQYF. CDR3 in DNA: TGTGCCAGCAGCTTGGGGGTCAGGGGGCAAGAGACCCAGTACTTC.

The chain recombines TRBV2 with TRBJ2-2; 10 bases agree with TRBD2. Looked up from germline, CDR1 is SNHLY and CDR2 is FYNNEI. The CDR3 runs 16 residues. V lost 6 bases to trimming and J lost 3 bases; unmatched junction nucleotides: 7. CDR3 loop: CASRASGSSDTGELFF. In nucleotides, the CDR3 is TGTGCCAGCAGAGCTAGCGGGAGCTCGGACACCGGGGAGCTGTTTTTT.

This clone has a single count. The genes are TRBV7-9 and TRBJ2-7; 7 nucleotides align to TRBD1. The ends lost 4 bases at V and 3 bases at J; junction bases unmatched: 6. Germline assignment: CDR1 SEHNR and CDR2 FQNEAQ (reference sequence). The CDR3 totals 14 residues. The CDR3 protein is CASSSPRGNYEQYF. CDR3 in DNA: TGTGCCAGCAGCTCCCCCAGGGGGAACTACGAGCAGTACTTC.

The V and J genes are TRBV11-2 and TRBJ2-3, with 10 nucleotides matching TRBD1. Germline CDR1 is SGHAT and CDR2 is FQNNGV. The CDR3 contains 16 residues. V gave up 1 base and J gave up 5 bases; unmatched junction bases: 6. As DNA, the CDR3 is TGTGCCAGCAGCTTAGGGGACAGGGGACTCGGAGATACGCAGTATTTT. Encoded protein: CASSLGDRGLGDTQYF.

V and J are TRBV19 and TRBJ1-5; D possibly corresponds to TRBD1 (6 bases). The CDR3 length is 15 residues. V dropped 6 bases and J dropped 1 base, with 13 bases sitting between them. Germline V CDR1 and CDR2: LNHDA, SQIVND (reference sequence). DNA of the CDR3: TGTGCCAGTAGCTACCCTAGGGGGAGCAATCAGCCCCAGCATTTT. Encoded protein: CASSYPRGSNQPQHF.

This chain links TRBV20-1 with TRBJ1-2, with D perhaps TRBD1 (5 bases). The CDR3 runs to 11 residues. Germline CDR1 is DFQATT and CDR2 is SNEGSKA (reference sequence). The germline V and J ends were trimmed by 6 bases and 9 bases, with 14 bases remaining between them. The CDR3 sequence is CSAPISGRYTF. As DNA, the CDR3 is TGCAGTGCGCCTATCTCAGGGCGCTACACCTTC.

This clone was picked up a small number of times. This sequence joins TRBV5-1 and TRBJ2-3; tentative D call: TRBD2 (6 bases). The CDR3 runs 14 residues. The V gene's germline CDR1 is SGHRS and CDR2 YFSETQ. Trimming cost V 1 base and J 6 bases, with 12 bases left between them. The CDR3 coding sequence is TGCGCCAGCAGCTTGAATAGTGGGGGGGATACGCAGTATTTT. It translates to CASSLNSGGDTQYF.

The chain uses TRBV4-3 and TRBJ2-1; D may be TRBD2 (6 bases). V lost 0 bases to trimming and J lost 3 bases, with 9 bases between them. The CDR3 consists of 15 residues. Germline V gives CDR1 LGHNA, CDR2 YSLEER. DNA of the CDR3: TGCGCCAGCAGCCAAGACCCTAGCGACTACAATGAGCAGTTCTTC. Translation gives CASSQDPSDYNEQFF.

The chain employs TRBV10-3 and TRBJ2-7; D is possibly TRBD1 (6 bases). The CDR3 is made up of 12 amino acids. Per germline, CDR1 ENHRY and CDR2 SYGVKD. V lost 10 bases to trimming and J lost 5 bases, with 15 bases between them. The CDR3 DNA sequence: TGTGCCAGCACAGGGAATATCGACGAGCAGTACTTC. It yields the protein CASTGNIDEQYF.

The chain has TRBV4-3 and TRBJ2-7, with 7 bases identical to TRBD2. Germline CDR1 LGHNA, CDR2 YSLEER. CDR3 size: 14 residues. J was trimmed by 2 bases and V by 8 bases; bases with no gene match: 9. CDR3 amino acids: CASARGRGAYEQYF. CDR3 bases: TGCGCCAGCGCCCGGGGTCGGGGGGCCTACGAGCAGTACTTC.